This T cell receptor (beta chain) comes out of a study of glioma-infiltrating T cells. TCR alpha and beta CDR3 regions were amplified from RNA using iRepertoire nested multiplex PCR. Input was about 85-400 ng of tissue mRNA or PBMC total RNA. Each CDR3 protein gets one entry after TCRdb re-called the multiplex PCR reads with MiXCR. Of approximately 120,000 distinct CDR3 sequences in the sample, approximately 23% were seen once. Study-level results: Above-expected tissue-blood divergence occurred in all gliomas, most in low-grade ones. CDR3 overlap between tissue and blood was very small.

This clonotype occurred many times. Its antigen is not known. This clonotype was obtained from a human donor with low-grade glioma or glioblastoma, undergoing nonglioma brain surgery, or in good health (not recorded which). The sample taken for sequencing was glioma tissue, nonneoplastic brain tissue, or PBMCs (not recorded which).

The CDR3 DNA is TGCGCCAGCAGCCAAGAAATCCGGGCAACAGAGACCCAGTACTTC. This gives the protein CASSQEIRATETQYF. This chain links TRBV4-1 with TRBJ2-5; D not resolved. The CDR3 consists of 15 residues. CDR1 is MGHRA, CDR2 YSYEKL, per germline. The V end lost 0 bases, the J end lost 4 bases, and 12 bases lay between the germline ends.